A single sample is the source of the 22 T cell receptor beta chains below, sequenced in a study of blood T cell repertoires in COVID-19 (dated by TCRdb to between 2020 and 2021). To prepare the library, the immunoSEQ multiplex PCR assay was applied. Here the immuneACCESS table is served through TCRdb, limited to in-frame sequences with V and J called. Missing clones are a known gap in these copies; in checked studies unresolved V genes cover under half, and the rest lacks a known reason. For this sample there are about 190,000 clones; 89% appear just once. The ten largest clones take up approximately 6.7% of the sample. Sequencing used peripheral blood. These receptors were obtained from a man aged 35-49 years with acute or convalescent COVID-19.

J is TRBJ1-1 and V is TRBV18; 7 nucleotides line up with TRBD1. V lost 3 bases and J lost 4; bases outside the gene matches: 2. There are 13 residues in the CDR3. Germline loops: CDR1 KGHSH, CDR2 LQKENI. This chain's CDR3 is CASSPQGGTEAFF. CDR3 in DNA: TGTGCCAGCTCACCGCAGGGGGGCACTGAAGCTTTCTTT.

The chain combines TRBV6-4 with TRBJ1-3; no clear D gene. CDR1 and CDR2 from the germline V gene are MRHNA and SNTAGT. The CDR3 covers 15 residues. V shed 6 bases and J shed 4 bases, with 16 bases lying between them. CDR3 residues: CASSPEAGIGNTIYF. CDR3 DNA: TGTGCCAGCAGCCCCGAGGCGGGGATCGGAAACACCATATATTTT.

The chain recombines TRBV7-2 with TRBJ1-5; perhaps TRBD1 as D (6 bases). Germline V gene lookup returns CDR1 SGHTA and CDR2 FQGNSA. The V end was cut by 3 bases, the J end by 7 bases, with 19 bases between. This CDR3 comprises 16 residues. CDR3 in amino acids: CASSLGRHRVEQPQHF. CDR3 nucleotide sequence: TGTGCCAGCAGCTTGGGACGCCACAGGGTGGAGCAGCCCCAGCATTTT.

V and J are TRBV19 and TRBJ1-6; the match to TRBD1 covers 9 bases. The V and J ends lost 4 bases and 10 bases, in that order; junction bases with no gene match: 8. CDR1 and CDR2 (germline): LNHDA, SQIVND (reference sequence). The CDR3 is made up of 15 amino acids. The CDR3 protein is CASSTVGTGRSPLHF. The CDR3, as DNA: TGTGCCAGTAGTACCGTTGGGACAGGGAGATCACCCCTCCACTTT. The entire variable domain, with the rest obtained from reference TRBV19 and TRBJ1-6, is as follows: DGGITQSPKYLFRKEGQNVTLSCEQNLNHDAMYWYRQDPGQGLRLIYYSQIVNDFQKGDIAEGYSVSREKKESFPLTVTSAQKNPTAFYLCASSTVGTGRSPLHFGNGTRLTVT.

CDR3 in DNA: TGTGCCAGCTCACCTAACAGTGCCGACACTGAAGCTTTCTTT. Translation gives CASSPNSADTEAFF. V usage is TRBV18 and J usage is TRBJ1-1; D unresolved. CDR3 length: 14 residues. V gave up 3 bases and J gave up 3 bases, with 11 bases separating them. Germline V gene sequence: CDR1 KGHSH, CDR2 LQKENI.

The rearrangement joins TRBV7-2 to TRBJ1-6; 7 nucleotides line up with TRBD1. After removal of 5 bases from V and 8 bases from J, the junction contained 9 bases not matched to a gene. Germline V CDR1 and CDR2: SGHTA, FQGNSA. The CDR3 runs 15 residues. CDR3 region: CASSVSDRAHSPLHF. CDR3 DNA sequence: TGTGCCAGCAGCGTAAGTGACAGGGCTCATTCACCCCTCCACTTT.

CDR3 in amino acids: CATSRDPKGQNTEAFF. The DNA of the CDR3 is TGTGCCACCAGCAGAGATCCAAAGGGGCAGAACACTGAAGCTTTCTTT. The chain combines TRBV15 with TRBJ1-1; D may be TRBD1 (5 bases). The germline V and J ends were trimmed by 0 bases and 1 base, with 12 bases remaining between them. Germline-derived CDR1 and CDR2 are LNHNV and YYDKDF (reference sequence). The CDR3 has 16 amino acids.

This sequence joins TRBV12-3 or TRBV12-4 and TRBJ2-1; D gene ambiguous. The CDR3 runs 13 residues. Trimming shortened V by 1 base and J by 5 bases, and 6 bases separated the two germline ends. DNA of the CDR3: TGTGCCAGCAGTTTAGGACTTAACAATGAGCAGTTCTTC. Protein sequence: CASSLGLNNEQFF.

This rearrangement joins TRBV18 to TRBJ2-7, with TRBD2 identical over 7 bases. Germline V gene sequence: CDR1 KGHSH, CDR2 LQKENI. The V and J ends lost 5 bases and 3 bases, in that order; junction bases with no gene match: 10. The CDR3 has 15 amino acids. The CDR3 protein is CASSAESGAFYEQYF. CDR3 DNA sequence: TGTGCCAGCTCAGCGGAGAGCGGGGCGTTCTACGAGCAGTACTTC.

The chain couples TRBV2 to TRBJ1-2; TRBD1 might be the D (6 bases). Between the trimmed V and J ends, which lost 5 bases and 3 bases, there was a span of 13 bases. The CDR3 runs to 14 residues. Germline CDR1 reads SNHLY; CDR2 reads FYNNEI. DNA for the CDR3: TGTGCCAGCAGTCGGGGGGCGGTCCACTATGGCTACACCTTC. It translates to CASSRGAVHYGYTF.

On this clone itself: A read error may account for a junction end that differs from germline. The chain joins TRBV19 to TRBJ1-5; 9 bases are shared with TRBD1. This CDR3 spans 15 amino acids. The germline CDR1 and CDR2 sequences are LNHDA and SQIVND (reference sequence). The CDR3 spells CASSPGTGSIQPQHF. CDR3 in DNA: TGTGCCAGTAGCCCCGGGACAGGGAGCATTCAGCCCCAGCATTTT.

The rearrangement links TRBV9 to TRBJ2-6, with a possible D match to TRBD2 (6 bases). The CDR3 covers 17 residues. Germline CDR1 and CDR2: SGDLS and YYNGEE. The V and J ends lost 0 bases and 0 bases respectively, with 10 bases between them. The CDR3 here is CASSVGGDFSGANVLTF. CDR3 nucleotide sequence: TGTGCCAGCAGCGTAGGAGGGGACTTCTCTGGGGCCAACGTCCTGACTTTC.

This chain joins TRBV10-1 and TRBJ1-2, with D hard to call. The V gene's germline CDR1 is WNHNN and CDR2 SYGVQD (reference sequence). V lost 4 bases and J lost 2, with 5 bases in between. The CDR3 totals 12 residues. CDR3 in amino acids: CASSGPNYGYTF. CDR3 DNA sequence: TGCGCCAGCAGTGGGCCAAACTATGGCTACACCTTC.

This sequence joins TRBV15 and TRBJ2-5; D perhaps matches TRBD2 (5 bases). V was trimmed by 3 bases and J by 1 base, leaving 12 bases between them. CDR1 is LNHNV and CDR2 is YYDKDF in the germline V gene (reference sequence). The CDR3 has 15 amino acids. The CDR3 reads CATSRDSAFQETQYF. The CDR3 bases are TGTGCCACCAGCAGGGACTCCGCCTTCCAAGAGACCCAGTACTTC.

The rearrangement uses TRBV6-2 or TRBV6-3 and TRBJ2-2; D not certain. The V end was cut by 4 bases, the J end by 1 base, with 4 bases between. Germline CDR1 MNHEY, CDR2 SVGEGT. The CDR3 is 13 residues long. The CDR3 is CASSWQNTGELFF. The CDR3 DNA is TGTGCCAGCAGTTGGCAGAACACCGGGGAGCTGTTTTTT.

The chain is built from TRBV4-3 and TRBJ2-7; D may be TRBD2 (5 bases). The germline V gene encodes CDR1 LGHNA and CDR2 YSLEER. The ends were cut back, 5 bases at V and 7 bases at J, with 9 bases in the middle. CDR3 length: 11 residues. The CDR3 DNA is TGCGCCAGCAGCGCTGGAGGAGAGCAGTACTTC. This encodes CASSAGGEQYF.

The rearrangement uses TRBV28 and TRBJ2-7; maybe TRBD1 (6 bases). CDR3 length: 12 residues. Germline CDR1 and CDR2: MDHEN and SYDVKM. Trimming took off 6 bases at V and 1 base at J, with 7 bases between the two ends. CDR3 DNA sequence: TGTGCCAGCAGGCAGGGGTCCTACGAGCAGTACTTC. As protein: CASRQGSYEQYF.

This clone was observed once. The chain has TRBV2 and TRBJ2-2; maybe TRBD1 (5 bases). This CDR3 has 13 residues. The germline gives CDR1 SNHLY, CDR2 FYNNEI. V was pared by 6 bases and J by 6 bases, with 11 bases between. DNA of the CDR3: TGTGCCAGCAGACAGGTTCAAGCCGGGGAGCTGTTTTTT. This codes for CASRQVQAGELFF.

The J gene is TRBJ1-1, the V gene TRBV13; no clear D. CDR3 length equals 14 residues. Germline-derived CDR1 and CDR2 are PRHDT and FYEKMQ (reference sequence). Trimming took off 7 bases at V and 0 bases at J, with 12 bases between the two ends. CDR3 protein: CASIPRQVNTEAFF. In DNA form, the CDR3 reads TGTGCCAGCATCCCACGGCAGGTGAACACTGAAGCTTTCTTT.

The chain joins TRBV7-2 to TRBJ2-7, with 7 bases identical to TRBD1. V lost 5 bases and J lost 6; bases outside the gene matches: 7. The CDR3 covers 13 residues. Germline V CDR1 and CDR2: SGHTA, FQGNSA. As DNA, the CDR3 is TGTGCCAGCAGCCAGCTTACAGGGGCCGAGCAGTACTTC. Its translation is CASSQLTGAEQYF.

This chain joins TRBV6-2 or TRBV6-3 and TRBJ2-7; possibly TRBD1 for D (5 bases). Germline-derived CDR1 and CDR2 are MNHEY and SVGEGT. V was pared by 0 bases and J by 0 bases, with 9 bases between. This CDR3 spans 15 amino acids. This CDR3 is CASSYSSQGSYEQYF. The CDR3 DNA follows: TGTGCCAGCAGTTACTCGAGCCAGGGCTCCTACGAGCAGTACTTC.

The chain combines TRBV5-6 with TRBJ1-2; D is unresolved. The CDR3 has 16 amino acids. The V and J ends lost 1 base and 0 bases respectively, with 13 bases between them. CDR1 SGHDT and CDR2 YYEEEE come from the germline V gene. CDR3 region: CASSLLVGEANYGYTF. The CDR3 DNA is TGTGCCAGCAGCTTGCTGGTAGGAGAAGCTAACTATGGCTACACCTTC.